These T cell receptor beta chains were read from a single sample in a study of blood T cell repertoires in COVID-19. Produced via immunoSEQ multiplex PCR; TCRdb's table is partial and in-frame only. The sample includes around 240,000 clones, just under 85% of them seen just once. The source material was peripheral blood. The receptor source for this set is a woman of 80 years or more with acute or convalescent COVID-19. The CDR3 runs from the conserved cysteine through the conserved F or W. Each record gives: clone size, J gene, D gene, V gene, CDR3 protein, CDR3 DNA. The D gene is left open where the match is weak. Where a row states a size, it is once, few, many or the class of an expanded clone; other rows omit it.

.,TRBJ1-2,TRBD1,TRBV5-3,CARSLTGQGACYGYTF,TGTGCCAGAAGCTTGACCGGACAGGGGGCGTGCTATGGCTACACCTTC
few,TRBJ1-1,TRBD1,TRBV19,CASKNRQGPEAFF,TGTGCCAGTAAAAACAGACAGGGGCCTGAAGCTTTCTTT
.,TRBJ1-2,TRBD1,TRBV5-4,CASSVDRFNYGYTF,TGTGCCAGCAGCGTGGACAGGTTTAACTATGGCTACACCTTC
.,TRBJ2-1,TRBD2,TRBV7-2,CASSPGLAGGTEQFF,TGTGCCAGCAGCCCCGGACTAGCGGGGGGAACTGAGCAGTTCTTC
.,TRBJ2-3,TRBD2,TRBV4-3,CASSQGLAGGNTDTQYF,TGCGCCAGCAGCCAAGGACTAGCGGGGGGGAACACAGATACGCAGTATTTT
.,TRBJ2-1,TRBD2,TRBV19,CASLPSGSVNEQFF,TGTGCCAGTTTGCCTAGCGGGAGTGTTAATGAGCAGTTCTTC
.,TRBJ1-2,.,TRBV28,CASSFWMEDGYTF,TGTGCCAGCAGTTTTTGGATGGAGGATGGCTACACCTTC
few,TRBJ1-2,.,TRBV4-1,CASSQYPTGDHYGYTF,TGCGCCAGCAGCCAATACCCGACAGGAGACCACTATGGCTACACCTTC
once,TRBJ2-3,TRBD2,TRBV2,CASSELAGATTDTQYF,TGTGCCAGCAGTGAGCTAGCGGGCGCGACCACAGATACGCAGTATTTT
.,TRBJ2-1,TRBD1,TRBV5-6,CASSLDLGQGQFF,TGTGCCAGCAGCTTGGATTTGGGACAGGGGCAGTTCTTC
.,TRBJ1-4,TRBD1,TRBV6-5,CASSLRTGSEKLFF,TGTGCCAGCAGTCTGCGGACAGGGTCAGAAAAACTGTTTTTT
.,TRBJ1-1,TRBD1,TRBV27,CASSLIRQGARAEAFF,TGTGCCAGCAGTTTAATCCGACAGGGGGCGAGGGCTGAAGCTTTCTTT
.,TRBJ2-3,TRBD2,TRBV7-2,CASSLGSGRGSDTQYF,TGTGCCAGCAGCTTAGGGAGCGGGAGGGGATCAGATACGCAGTATTTT
.,TRBJ2-5,.,TRBV11-2,CASSSQRGVQETQYF,TGTGCCAGCAGCTCTCAACGCGGGGTCCAAGAGACCCAGTACTTC
once,TRBJ1-2,TRBD1,TRBV5-5,CASSLVGTGHNYGYTF,TGTGCCAGCAGCTTGGTTGGGACAGGCCACAACTATGGCTACACCTTC
few,TRBJ1-5,TRBD1,TRBV7-9,CASSLSARGPIGNQPQHF,TGTGCCAGCAGCTTATCGGCGAGGGGGCCGATTGGCAATCAGCCCCAGCATTTT
few,TRBJ1-3,.,TRBV6-6,CASSTGGTIYF,TGTGCCAGCAGCACCGGCGGCACCATATATTTT
once,TRBJ2-3,.,TRBV7-3,CASSLTSVGTDTQYF,TGTGCCAGCAGCCTGACCAGCGTTGGCACAGATACGCAGTATTTT
.,TRBJ2-3,TRBD1,TRBV19,CASSKDRNTDTQYF,TGTGCCAGTAGCAAGGACAGGAACACAGATACGCAGTATTTT
.,TRBJ1-2,TRBD1,TRBV6-2/TRBV6-3,CASSYPGTANYGYTF,TGTGCCAGCAGTTACCCCGGGACAGCAAATTATGGCTACACCTTC
medium-sized,TRBJ1-5,TRBD1,TRBV7-8,CASSLTGQGLWANQPQHF,TGTGCCAGCAGCTTAACAGGACAGGGGTTATGGGCCAATCAGCCCCAGCATTTT
few,TRBJ1-2,TRBD1,TRBV2,CASSQRQGEARGYTF,TGTGCCAGCAGTCAGAGACAGGGGGAAGCAAGGGGCTACACCTTC
.,TRBJ2-5,TRBD1,TRBV19,CASSRTGEETQYF,TGTGCCAGTAGTCGGACAGGGGAAGAGACCCAGTACTTC
.,TRBJ1-2,.,TRBV29-1,CSVEGTLEVYGYTF,TGCAGCGTCGAGGGGACACTAGAAGTCTATGGCTACACCTTC
.,TRBJ1-2,.,TRBV5-6,CASSLGGGANYGYTF,TGTGCCAGCAGCTTGGGCGGGGGTGCTAACTATGGCTACACCTTC
.,TRBJ2-4,.,TRBV7-2,CASSLARGNIQYF,TGTGCCAGCAGCTTAGCAAGGGGTAACATTCAGTACTTC
.,TRBJ2-1,TRBD1,TRBV5-8,CASSLPGTGGMYEQFF,TGTGCCAGCAGCTTGCCGGGGACAGGGGGCATGTATGAGCAGTTCTTC
.,TRBJ2-7,TRBD1,TRBV9,CASSAGGAGSYEQYF,TGTGCCAGCAGCGCAGGGGGCGCGGGGTCCTACGAGCAGTACTTC
few,TRBJ2-2,TRBD1,TRBV5-1,CASSLGQGGTGELFF,TGCGCCAGCAGCCTTGGACAGGGAGGAACCGGGGAGCTGTTTTTT
few,TRBJ1-4,.,TRBV7-2,CASSSGSEKLFF,TGTGCCAGCAGCTCGGGGTCCGAAAAACTGTTTTTT
.,TRBJ1-2,.,TRBV7-9,CASSLALTGSGYGYTF,TGTGCCAGCAGCTTAGCCCTTACAGGGAGCGGCTATGGCTACACCTTC
few,TRBJ2-7,.,TRBV7-6,CASRSDGGGEQYF,TGTGCCAGCAGATCTGACGGAGGTGGCGAGCAGTACTTC
.,TRBJ1-6,TRBD1,TRBV4-2,CASSQDKGQGGSPLHF,TGTGCCAGCAGCCAAGATAAGGGACAGGGTGGGTCACCCCTCCACTTT
.,TRBJ2-3,.,TRBV7-3,CASSLGGLTTDTQYF,TGTGCCAGCAGCCTGGGCGGGCTCACCACAGATACGCAGTATTTT
.,TRBJ1-2,TRBD1,TRBV7-9,CASSLVRTGGEGYTF,TGTGCCAGCAGCTTAGTTCGGACAGGGGGCGAGGGCTACACCTTC
.,TRBJ1-2,.,TRBV3-1/TRBV3-2,CASSQFVGLGYTF,TGTGCCAGCAGCCAATTTGTTGGGCTTGGCTACACCTTC
.,TRBJ1-6,.,TRBV7-9,CASSLETGPWAPLHF,TGTGCCAGCAGCTTGGAGACAGGCCCCTGGGCACCCCTCCACTTT
.,TRBJ1-5,TRBD1,TRBV18,CASSPPGSTGGQPQHF,TGTGCCAGCTCACCACCTGGTAGCACAGGGGGCCAGCCCCAGCATTTT
.,TRBJ1-2,.,TRBV6-5,CASSYSRQTNLYTF,TGTGCCAGCAGTTACTCGCGACAAACCAACCTCTACACCTTC
.,TRBJ2-7,TRBD1,TRBV7-9,CASSLDLRDRPYEQYF,TGTGCCAGCAGCTTGGACCTCCGGGACAGACCCTACGAGCAGTACTTC
.,TRBJ2-7,TRBD2,TRBV7-2,CASSFRTSGGIGEQYF,TGTGCCAGCAGCTTCCGGACTAGCGGGGGGATTGGGGAGCAGTACTTC
.,TRBJ1-1,TRBD1,TRBV7-9,CASSLRTGEVAFF,TGTGCCAGCAGCTTAAGGACAGGGGAAGTAGCTTTCTTT
.,TRBJ2-3,TRBD2,TRBV7-9,CASSSLAGVSTDTQYF,TGTGCCAGCAGCTCCCTAGCGGGGGTGAGCACAGATACGCAGTATTTT
few,TRBJ2-1,.,TRBV5-6,CASSLDYYGNLPFF,TGTGCCAGCAGCTTGGATTATTACGGGAATCTCCCGTTCTTC
.,TRBJ1-2,TRBD1,TRBV7-8,CASSLAQGNARGYTF,TGTGCCAGCAGCTTAGCACAGGGGAATGCGCGAGGCTACACCTTC
once,TRBJ1-3,.,TRBV29-1,CSVEAGSGNTIYF,TGCAGCGTTGAGGCAGGGTCTGGAAACACCATATATTTT
once,TRBJ2-1,TRBD2,TRBV6-6,CASAGLAGDDEQFF,TGTGCCAGCGCCGGACTAGCGGGAGATGATGAGCAGTTCTTC